Listed below are T cell receptor beta chains from one sample, sequenced in a study of blood T cell repertoires in COVID-19. Assay used: immunoSEQ multiplex PCR; TCRdb lists only in-frame clones, some missing. The table has 150,000 to 200,000 clones, roughly 88% seen once. Specimen: PBMCs or T cells enriched from blood (not recorded which). The receptors were sampled from a man in his 70s who had been exposed to COVID-19. CDR3s leave out the opening cysteine and the closing phenylalanine or tryptophan. The order of the fields is J gene, V gene, CDR3 protein.

>TRBJ2-3|TRBV4-3
ASSQEGLNTQY
>TRBJ1-1|TRBV7-2
ASSSQGNTEAF
>TRBJ1-3|TRBV3-1/TRBV3-2
ASSLAGPGNTIY
>TRBJ1-2|TRBV6-2/TRBV6-3
ASSTPGRIDNPYGYT
>TRBJ1-2|TRBV29-1
SVEGWGEFPYGYT
>TRBJ2-5|TRBV2
ASRRGETQY
>TRBJ1-5|TRBV11-3
ASSQSTGGSNQPQH
>TRBJ1-2|TRBV28
ASRETNGDFLPLQGGGYT
>TRBJ1-2|TRBV6-5
ASSSSPDSQGYT
>TRBJ1-5|TRBV6-2/TRBV6-3
ASSSVNQPQH
>TRBJ2-3|TRBV11-2
ASSPNLGQDTQY
>TRBJ1-6|TRBV10-3
AISESGGEYSPLH
>TRBJ2-5|TRBV19
ASSIRLQETQY
>TRBJ1-3|TRBV7-8
ASSPRVSRNTIY
>TRBJ1-6|TRBV5-1
ASSYTENSPLH
>TRBJ2-1|TRBV3-1/TRBV3-2
ASGLAGVGNEQF
>TRBJ2-7|TRBV5-1
ASSLDGTGGDEQY
>TRBJ2-7|TRBV7-2
ASSSRDWQY
>TRBJ2-1|TRBV30
AWSMPGLTSVQF
>TRBJ2-7|TRBV19
ASSTSHRTYEQY
>TRBJ1-5|TRBV3-1/TRBV3-2
ASSQDRGQPQH